This T cell receptor (beta chain) stems from a study of CD8 T cells in ankylosing spondylitis. CDR3 size: 14 residues. J lost 2 bases, V lost 7 bases, and 8 bases had no gene match. TCRdb re-called the 5' RACE reads through MiXCR, storing one row per CDR3 protein. This table holds 220,000 or so distinct CDR3 sequences, 15% to 20% found once. Details on this clonotype: What it binds is not known.

Overall study findings and caveats: Roughly eight highly homologous variants made up a TCR beta motif that seemed to typify ankylosing spondylitis blood.

What was sequenced was blood, either unsorted or a sorted T cell fraction (not recorded which). The clonotype comes from a male donor with ankylosing spondylitis. The J gene is TRBJ2-7, the V gene TRBV12-3 or TRBV12-4; 7 positions agree with TRBD1. This CDR3 reads CASTLGDSTYEQYF. The DNA for the CDR3 is TGTGCCAGCACCCTAGGGGACAGTACCTACGAGCAGTACTTC.